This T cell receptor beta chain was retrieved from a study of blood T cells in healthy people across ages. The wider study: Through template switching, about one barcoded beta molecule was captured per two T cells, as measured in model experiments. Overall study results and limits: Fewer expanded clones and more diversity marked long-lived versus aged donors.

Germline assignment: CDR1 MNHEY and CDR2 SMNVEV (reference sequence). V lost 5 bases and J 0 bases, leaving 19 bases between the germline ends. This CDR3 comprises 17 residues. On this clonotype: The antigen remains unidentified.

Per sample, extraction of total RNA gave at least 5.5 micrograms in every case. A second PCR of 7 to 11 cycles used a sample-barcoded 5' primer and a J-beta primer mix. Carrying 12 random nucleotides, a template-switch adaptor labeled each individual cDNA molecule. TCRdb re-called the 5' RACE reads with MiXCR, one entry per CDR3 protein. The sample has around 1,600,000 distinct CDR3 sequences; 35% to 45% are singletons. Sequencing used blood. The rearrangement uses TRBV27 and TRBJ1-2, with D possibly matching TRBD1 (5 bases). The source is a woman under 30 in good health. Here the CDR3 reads CASSPAAPRETNYGYTF. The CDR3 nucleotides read TGTGCCAGCAGTCCCGCGGCTCCCAGGGAGACTAACTATGGCTACACCTTC.